This T cell receptor (beta chain) was captured in a study of regulatory T cells in long-lasting Graves disease. Time point of the sample: newly diagnosed GD, antithyroid drugs for less than 3 months. Construction of the TCR library relied on RNA isolated from PBMCs. An endocrinology department located in Xi'an, China, was where the patients came from. Building of the TCR beta libraries involved iRepertoire HTBI primers and Arm-PCR of CDR3 regions. TCRdb analysed the multiplex PCR reads with MiXCR anew, one entry per CDR3 protein. This sample carries more than 450,000 distinct CDR3 sequences, around 15% of them seen once, and the ten largest clones take about 12%. This clonotype occurred many times. What it binds is not known. The CDR3 is 16 amino acids. Germline CDR1 is KGHDR and CDR2 is SFDVKD. V was shortened by 1 base and J by 2 bases, with 11 bases between the two germline ends. Study-wide points: Newly diagnosed Graves' patients had higher TCR diversity than persistent ones.

This same sample was also taken into another study, of T cells in Graves' hyperthyroidism and ophthalmopathy.

The receptor was isolated from a middle-aged man with Graves disease. The sample was peripheral blood mononuclear cells (PBMCs), taken at new diagnosis, from a patient treated with antithyroid drugs. This chain connects TRBV24-1 to TRBJ2-1, with a possible D match to TRBD2 (7 bases). The CDR3 DNA is TGTGCCACCAGTGATTTAGGGGGGGATCCCTACAATGAGCAGTTCTTC. It translates to CATSDLGGDPYNEQFF.